This TCR beta chain originates from a study of T cells in Graves' hyperthyroidism and ophthalmopathy. TCR beta CDR3 region amplification was performed from RNA transcripts. A set of HTBI primers served as the primers for a first-round RT-PCR of the TCR CDR3. TCRdb independently ran MiXCR on the multiplex PCR reads; one entry per CDR3 protein. The table records 500,000 or so distinct CDR3 sequences, about a sixth of them present only once. In the ophthalmopathy cohort, Clinical Activity Score was at least 3, NOSPECS grade at least 4, and duration under 3 months. Germline lookup yields CDR1 SQVTM and CDR2 ANQGSEA. A total of 11 residues make up the CDR3, ends included. In regard to this clonotype: Because the CDR3's place on the DNA is in doubt, the DNA is left out and the CDR3 is given as listed by TCRdb.

Sample: blood. The rearrangement links TRBV29-1 to TRBJ2-5; TRBD1, the table's D call, lacks a check against the DNA. This clonotype was obtained from a woman aged 18-35 years with Graves' ophthalmopathy. CDR3 in amino acids: CSVASGTGRYF.